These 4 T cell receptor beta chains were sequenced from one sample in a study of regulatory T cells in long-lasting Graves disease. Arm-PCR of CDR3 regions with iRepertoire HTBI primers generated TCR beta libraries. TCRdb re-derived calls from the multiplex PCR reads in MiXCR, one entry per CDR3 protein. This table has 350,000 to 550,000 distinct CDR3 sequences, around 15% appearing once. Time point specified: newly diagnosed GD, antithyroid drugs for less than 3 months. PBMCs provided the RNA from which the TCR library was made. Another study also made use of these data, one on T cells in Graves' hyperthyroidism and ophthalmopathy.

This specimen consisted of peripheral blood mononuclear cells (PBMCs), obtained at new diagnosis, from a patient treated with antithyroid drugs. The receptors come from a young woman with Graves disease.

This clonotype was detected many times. CDR3 DNA sequence: TGTGCCAGCAGCTTAGCGATCGTACAGGGGGCGGGGGAGCAGTACTTC. Encoded protein: CASSLAIVQGAGEQYF. V is TRBV7-6 and J is TRBJ2-7; the match to TRBD1 covers 9 bases. This CDR3 spans 16 amino acids. Germline loops: CDR1 SGHVS, CDR2 FNYEAQ. Trimming at V came to 0 bases and at J to 7 bases, leaving 10 bases not matched to a gene.

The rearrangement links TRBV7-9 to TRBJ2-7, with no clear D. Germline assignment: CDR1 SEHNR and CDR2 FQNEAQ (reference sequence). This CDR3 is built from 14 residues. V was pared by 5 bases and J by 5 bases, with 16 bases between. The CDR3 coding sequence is TGTGCCAGCAGCGCACCAACAAGGACCCACGAGCAGTACTTC. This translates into CASSAPTRTHEQYF.

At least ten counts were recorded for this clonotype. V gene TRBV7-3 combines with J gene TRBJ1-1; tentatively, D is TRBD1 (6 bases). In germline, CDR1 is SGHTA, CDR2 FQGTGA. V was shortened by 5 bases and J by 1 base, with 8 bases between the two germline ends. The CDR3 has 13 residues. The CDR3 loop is CASSATGNTEAFF. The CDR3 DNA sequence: TGTGCCAGCAGCGCGACAGGGAACACTGAAGCTTTCTTT.

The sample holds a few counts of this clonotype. The CDR3 loop reads CASSLVQGANSPLHF. CDR3 in DNA: TGTGCCAGCAGCTTAGTCCAGGGGGCGAATTCACCCCTCCACTTT. The chain employs TRBV7-9 and TRBJ1-6; 8 nucleotides agree with TRBD1. Germline V CDR1 and CDR2: SEHNR, FQNEAQ (reference sequence). Trimming took 1 base from V and 7 from J; bases not matched to a gene: 3. This CDR3 contains 15 residues.